The rows below give T cell receptor beta chains drawn from one sample of a study of human T cells and chemical hapten exposure. Via MiXCR, TCRdb re-called the RACE reads, giving one row per CDR3 protein. The profile shows around 260,000 distinct CDR3 sequences, 7.5% to 9% of them singletons. The specimen comprised whole blood, sampled in connection with sensitization to the hapten diphenylcyclopropenone (DPC). The receptors originated from a woman in her thirties or forties with alopecia areata. Some clones in this sample may be carry-over from other donors' samples. CDR3s include the opening cysteine and the closing phenylalanine or tryptophan. A D gene is named only where the DNA matches it firmly. The size entry is marked missing in some rows and otherwise reads once, few, many or a size class.

clone_size d_call j_call v_call cdr3_aa cdr3_nt
- - TRBJ2-3 TRBV7-9 CASSPPRGGGTDTQYF TGTGCCAGCAGTCCTCCCAGGGGAGGGGGCACAGATACGCAGTATTTT
- - TRBJ1-1 TRBV5-1 CASSFDSGTEAFF TGCGCCAGCAGCTTCGACAGCGGCACTGAAGCTTTCTTT
few - TRBJ2-1 TRBV15 CATSSTRDRFPDEQFF TGTGCCACCAGCTCAACCAGGGACCGATTCCCCGATGAGCAGTTCTTC
many - TRBJ1-6 TRBV29-1 CSVATGDVHSPLHF TGCAGCGTTGCGACCGGTGATGTTCATTCACCCCTCCACTTT
few TRBD1 TRBJ1-1 TRBV5-6 CASRLTGGRTEAFF TGTGCCAGCAGGCTTACAGGGGGCCGCACTGAAGCTTTCTTT
- TRBD2 TRBJ2-2 TRBV5-5 CASSTLAGSTGELFF TGTGCCAGCAGCACTCTAGCGGGAAGCACCGGGGAGCTGTTTTTT
many - TRBJ1-2 TRBV14 CASSPGLEIRTF TGTGCCAGCAGCCCGGGCCTTGAGATTCGAACCTTC
few - TRBJ2-1 TRBV5-6 CASSPLYNEQFF TGTGCCAGCAGCCCCCTTTACAATGAGCAGTTCTTC
- - TRBJ2-7 TRBV12-3/TRBV12-4 CASSFEGAGEQYF TGTGCCAGCAGTTTTGAAGGAGCAGGCGAGCAGTACTTC
many TRBD2 TRBJ2-7 TRBV4-1 CASSQGGGSDTYEQYF TGCGCCAGCAGCCAAGGGGGCGGGAGTGACACCTACGAGCAGTACTTC
few - TRBJ2-7 TRBV12-3/TRBV12-4 CASSRTTSYEQYF TGTGCCAGCAGTAGGACTACCTCCTACGAGCAGTACTTC
many - TRBJ2-5 TRBV6-2/TRBV6-3 CASSSTGPQETQYF TGTGCCAGCAGCTCGACAGGCCCGCAAGAGACCCAGTACTTC
- - TRBJ2-7 TRBV20-1 CSARDPQLVNEQYF TGCAGTGCTAGAGATCCCCAACTAGTGAACGAGCAGTACTTC
- TRBD2 TRBJ2-7 TRBV7-2 CASSPQTSGRAGQYF TGTGCCAGCAGCCCCCAGACTAGCGGGAGGGCCGGGCAGTACTTC
few - TRBJ1-1 TRBV6-5 CASMASTTEAFF TGTGCCAGCATGGCCAGCACCACTGAAGCTTTCTTT
- - TRBJ2-2 TRBV12-3/TRBV12-4 CASSSSSPNTGELFF TGTGCCAGCAGTTCCTCTAGCCCGAACACCGGGGAGCTGTTTTTT
many TRBD1 TRBJ2-5 TRBV29-1 CSAEQGAGETQYF TGCAGCGCCGAACAGGGGGCAGGGGAGACCCAGTACTTC
few - TRBJ2-2 TRBV11-2 CASSLYENTGELFF TGTGCCAGCAGTCTGTATGAAAACACCGGGGAGCTGTTTTTT
few - TRBJ1-6 TRBV15 CATHKGGAGGSPLHF TGTGCCACCCACAAAGGGGGAGCGGGCGGTTCACCCCTCCACTTT
- - TRBJ1-5 TRBV6-4 CASPLDGSAYRGGNQPQHF TGTGCCAGCCCCCTCGACGGGAGCGCGTATCGAGGCGGCAATCAGCCCCAGCATTTT
few TRBD2 TRBJ2-7 TRBV10-3 CAISEAWTGTNYEQYF TGTGCCATCAGTGAGGCATGGACCGGGACTAACTACGAGCAGTACTTC
many TRBD2 TRBJ2-3 TRBV7-2 CASSFVAGGATDTQYF TGTGCCAGCAGCTTCGTAGCGGGAGGAGCCACAGATACGCAGTATTTT
few - TRBJ2-5 TRBV2 CASSRVQETQYF TGTGCCAGCAGTAGGGTCCAAGAGACCCAGTACTTC
- TRBD1 TRBJ1-5 TRBV6-1 CASSYRTGASNQPQHF TGTGCCAGCAGTTATAGGACAGGGGCGAGCAATCAGCCCCAGCATTTT
few TRBD1 TRBJ1-1 TRBV5-1 CASSPTGLGTEAFF TGCGCCAGCAGCCCGACAGGGTTGGGCACTGAAGCTTTCTTT
many - TRBJ1-5 TRBV10-3 CAISERGGDNQPQHF TGTGCCATCAGTGAGAGGGGGGGAGACAATCAGCCCCAGCATTTT
- - TRBJ2-3 TRBV20-1 CSARGRSIPDTQYF TGCAGTGCTAGGGGCAGGAGTATTCCAGATACGCAGTATTTT
- - TRBJ1-3 TRBV7-3 CASSLSGNSGNTIYF TGTGCCAGCAGCTTAAGTGGGAACTCTGGAAACACCATATATTTT
- TRBD1 TRBJ2-3 TRBV6-1 CASRTGWADTQYF TGTGCCAGCAGGACAGGGTGGGCAGATACGCAGTATTTT
many - TRBJ1-4 TRBV28 CASNLRGRSEKLFF TGTGCCAGCAATCTTAGGGGACGGAGTGAAAAACTGTTTTTT
many TRBD1 TRBJ1-2 TRBV29-1 CSVEARGNYGYTF TGCAGCGTTGAAGCCAGGGGGAACTATGGCTACACCTTC
- TRBD2 TRBJ2-5 TRBV6-2/TRBV6-3 CASSYFLAGQETQYF TGTGCCAGCAGTTACTTTTTAGCGGGACAAGAGACCCAGTACTTC
few - TRBJ2-5 TRBV27 CASSPRLRAQETQYF TGTGCCAGCAGTCCGCGACTAAGGGCTCAAGAGACCCAGTACTTC
few TRBD1 TRBJ1-1 TRBV6-2/TRBV6-3 CASSYTQGATEAFF TGTGCCAGCAGTTACACTCAGGGGGCTACTGAAGCTTTCTTT
- - TRBJ2-6 TRBV5-5 CASSLITVTSGANVLTF TGTGCCAGCAGCTTGATAACAGTTACCTCTGGGGCCAACGTCCTGACTTTC
few TRBD1 TRBJ2-6 TRBV20-1 CSASTGGSSGANVLTF TGCAGTGCTTCGACAGGGGGGAGCTCTGGGGCCAACGTCCTGACTTTC
few - TRBJ2-3 TRBV12-3/TRBV12-4 CASSFNKNTQYF TGTGCCAGCAGTTTTAATAAGAATACGCAGTATTTT
few - TRBJ1-1 TRBV3-1 CASQKGVGTEAFF TGTGCCAGCCAAAAGGGGGTAGGGACTGAAGCTTTCTTT
- TRBD2 TRBJ2-6 TRBV7-9 CVSSPGGSGANVLTF TGTGTCAGCAGCCCGGGGGGCTCTGGGGCCAACGTCCTGACTTTC
few TRBD1 TRBJ2-5 TRBV28 CASSLSGQGETQYF TGTGCCAGCAGTCTCTCGGGACAGGGGGAGACCCAGTACTTC
- - TRBJ2-4 TRBV5-1 CASSSAGEDIQYF TGCGCCAGCAGCTCGGCCGGCGAGGACATTCAGTACTTC
- TRBD2 TRBJ2-2 TRBV6-2/TRBV6-3 CASSNSGRARNTGELFF TGTGCCAGCAGTAATAGCGGGAGGGCCAGGAACACCGGGGAGCTGTTTTTT
many - TRBJ1-5 TRBV9 CASSVGPGVSQPQHF TGTGCCAGCAGCGTAGGACCAGGGGTCAGTCAGCCCCAGCATTTT
- TRBD2 TRBJ2-3 TRBV9 CASSQGGLAGVRTDTQYF TGTGCCAGCAGCCAAGGCGGCCTAGCGGGAGTCAGGACAGATACGCAGTATTTT